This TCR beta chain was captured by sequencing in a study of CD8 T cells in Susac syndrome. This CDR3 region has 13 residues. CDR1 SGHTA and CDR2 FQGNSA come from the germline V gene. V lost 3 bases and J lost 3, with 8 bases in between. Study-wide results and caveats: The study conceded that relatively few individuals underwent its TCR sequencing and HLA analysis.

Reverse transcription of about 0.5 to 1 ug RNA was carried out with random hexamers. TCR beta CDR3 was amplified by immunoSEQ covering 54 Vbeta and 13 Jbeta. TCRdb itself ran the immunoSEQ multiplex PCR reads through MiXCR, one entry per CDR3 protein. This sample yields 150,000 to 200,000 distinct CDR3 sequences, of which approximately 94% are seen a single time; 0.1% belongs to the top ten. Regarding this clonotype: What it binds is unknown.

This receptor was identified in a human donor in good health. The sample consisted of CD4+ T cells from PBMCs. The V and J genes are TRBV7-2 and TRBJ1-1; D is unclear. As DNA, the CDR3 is TGTGCCAGCAGCTTGAACCGAGACACTGAAGCTTTCTTT. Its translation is CASSLNRDTEAFF.